This T cell receptor (beta chain) was obtained from a study of blood T cells in healthy people across ages. Per the germline V gene, CDR1 is SGHRS and CDR2 is YFSETQ. The V segment lost 4 bases and the J segment 0 bases; nucleotides outside the gene matches: 15. The CDR3 runs 20 residues. A second PCR, run for about 7 to 11 cycles, used a sample-barcoded 5' primer plus a J-beta primer mix. TCRdb redid the calling of the 5' RACE reads with MiXCR, one entry per CDR3 protein. The profile shows some 1,000,000 distinct CDR3 sequences, approximately 25% of them singletons. Only a few counts were recorded for this clonotype. What it binds is unknown. Study results and limitations: Leaving the PBMCs unsorted stopped any conclusive comparison of naive versus antigen-experienced cells. There was no known CMV status for donors, so expanded clonotype changes were possibly confounded.

These data also featured in a second study, about T cells of mothers and their children.

This sequence was found in a girl aged 2-10 years in good health. The genes are TRBV5-1 and TRBJ2-1; 11 positions match TRBD2. Sequenced sample: blood. Here the CDR3 DNA reads TGCGCCAGCAGCCAATGGACTAGCGGGTTTGGAAAACGCTCCTACAATGAGCAGTTCTTC. Amino acid sequence: CASSQWTSGFGKRSYNEQFF.